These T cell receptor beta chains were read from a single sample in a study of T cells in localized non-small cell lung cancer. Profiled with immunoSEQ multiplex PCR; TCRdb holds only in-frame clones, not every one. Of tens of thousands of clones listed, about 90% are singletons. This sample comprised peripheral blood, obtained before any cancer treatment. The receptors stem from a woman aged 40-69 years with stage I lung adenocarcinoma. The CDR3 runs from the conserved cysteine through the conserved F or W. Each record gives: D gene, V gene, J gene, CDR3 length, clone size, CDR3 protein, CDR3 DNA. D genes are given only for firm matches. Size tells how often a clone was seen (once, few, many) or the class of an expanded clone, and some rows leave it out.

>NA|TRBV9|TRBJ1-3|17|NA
CASSVEGRDGSGNTIYF
TGTGCCAGCAGCGTAGAGGGCCGGGACGGCTCTGGAAACACCATATATTTT
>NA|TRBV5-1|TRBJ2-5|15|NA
CASSLGGAVQSTQYF
TGCGCCAGCAGCTTGGGGGGGGCCGTCCAATCGACCCAGTACTTC
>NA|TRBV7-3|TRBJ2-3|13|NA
CASSLILRDTQYF
TGTGCCAGCAGCTTAATTTTACGAGATACGCAGTATTTT
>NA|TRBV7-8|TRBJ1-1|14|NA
CASSLVMDKGEAFF
TGTGCCAGCAGCTTAGTTATGGATAAGGGTGAAGCTTTCTTT
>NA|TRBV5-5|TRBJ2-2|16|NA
CASSLEIQGYTGELFF
TGTGCCAGCAGCTTGGAGATACAGGGTTACACCGGGGAGCTGTTTTTT
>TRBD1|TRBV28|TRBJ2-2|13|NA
CATGQGDTGELFF
TGTGCCACTGGACAGGGCGACACCGGGGAGCTGTTTTTT
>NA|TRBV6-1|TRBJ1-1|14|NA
CASRSLTANTEAFF
TGTGCCAGCAGGTCCTTGACAGCGAACACTGAAGCTTTCTTT
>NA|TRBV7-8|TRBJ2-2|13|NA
CASLATNTGELFF
TGTGCCAGTCTAGCGACCAACACCGGGGAGCTGTTTTTT
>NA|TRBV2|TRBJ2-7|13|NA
CASSDIVAYEQYF
TGTGCCAGCAGTGATATCGTAGCTTACGAGCAGTACTTC
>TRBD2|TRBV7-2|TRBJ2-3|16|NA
CASSISSGGAADTQYF
TGTGCCAGCAGCATATCCAGCGGGGGGGCAGCGGATACGCAGTATTTT
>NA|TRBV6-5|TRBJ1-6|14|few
CASSPGRWNSPLHF
TGTGCCAGCAGTCCAGGGAGATGGAATTCACCCCTCCACTTT
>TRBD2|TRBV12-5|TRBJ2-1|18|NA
CASGLGLAGGFSYNEQFF
TGTGCTAGTGGTTTGGGACTAGCGGGGGGGTTCTCCTACAATGAGCAGTTCTTC
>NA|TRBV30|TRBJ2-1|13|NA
CAWSVAGNNEQFF
TGTGCCTGGAGTGTCGCAGGCAACAATGAGCAGTTCTTC
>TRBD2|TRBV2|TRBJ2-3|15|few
CASSLLAGGEDTQYF
TGTGCCAGCAGCCTACTAGCGGGGGGCGAGGATACGCAGTATTTT
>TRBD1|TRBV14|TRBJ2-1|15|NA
CASSPGQGAKNEQFF
TGTGCCAGCAGCCCTGGACAGGGGGCAAAAAATGAGCAGTTCTTC
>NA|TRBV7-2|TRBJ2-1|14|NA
CASSLDPGDNEQFF
TGTGCCAGCAGCTTAGATCCGGGCGACAATGAGCAGTTCTTC
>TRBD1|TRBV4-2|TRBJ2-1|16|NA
CASSQKDRGSYNEQFF
TGTGCCAGCAGCCAGAAGGACAGGGGCTCCTACAATGAGCAGTTCTTC
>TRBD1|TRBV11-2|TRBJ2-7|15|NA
CASSPWDRASYEQYF
TGTGCCAGCAGCCCATGGGACAGGGCCTCCTACGAGCAGTACTTC
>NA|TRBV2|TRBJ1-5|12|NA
CASRPSNQPQHF
TGTGCCAGCCGACCCAGCAATCAGCCCCAGCATTTT
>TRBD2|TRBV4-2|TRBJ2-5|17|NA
CASSQRGTGGPVETQYF
TGTGCCAGCAGCCAACGTGGAACGGGGGGGCCAGTGGAGACCCAGTACTTC
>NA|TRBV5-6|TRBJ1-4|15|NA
CASSLSAGVLGKLFF
TGTGCCAGCAGCTTGTCGGCAGGGGTCTTGGGAAAACTGTTTTTT
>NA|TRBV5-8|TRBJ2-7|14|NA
CASSLGIGSYEQYF
TGTGCCAGCAGCTTGGGTATAGGAAGCTACGAGCAGTACTTC
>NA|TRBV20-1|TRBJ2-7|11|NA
CSAGDGYEQYF
TGCAGTGCTGGGGACGGCTACGAGCAGTACTTC
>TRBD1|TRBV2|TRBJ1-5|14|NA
CASSDRGQLVPQHF
TGTGCCAGCAGTGACAGGGGGCAACTTGTGCCCCAGCATTTT
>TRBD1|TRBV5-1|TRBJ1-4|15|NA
CASATAGTANEKLFF
TGCGCCAGCGCCACGGCCGGGACAGCGAATGAAAAACTGTTTTTT
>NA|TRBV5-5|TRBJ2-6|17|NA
CASKWSLAQSRANVLTF
TGTGCCAGCAAGTGGTCTCTCGCACAAAGTCGGGCCAACGTCCTGACTTTC
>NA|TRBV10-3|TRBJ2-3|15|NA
CAIQAPSYSPDTQYF
TGTGCCATTCAAGCCCCATCGTATAGCCCAGATACGCAGTATTTT
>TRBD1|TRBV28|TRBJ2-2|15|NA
CASSTGGANTGELFF
TGTGCCAGCAGTACAGGGGGAGCGAACACCGGGGAGCTGTTTTTT
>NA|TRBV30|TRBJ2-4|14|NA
CAWSVGGAKNIQYF
TGTGCCTGGAGTGTTGGGGGAGCCAAAAACATTCAGTACTTC
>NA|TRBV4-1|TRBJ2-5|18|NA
CASSQGWSSEPLGETQYF
TGCGCCAGCAGCCAAGGGTGGAGTAGCGAGCCCCTCGGGGAGACCCAGTACTTC
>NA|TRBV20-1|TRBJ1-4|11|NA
CSAVRSQGLFF
TGCAGTGCGGTCAGGTCCCAAGGACTGTTTTTT
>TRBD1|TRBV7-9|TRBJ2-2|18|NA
CASTRATGASRSTGELFF
TGTGCCAGCACTAGGGCAACAGGGGCCTCGCGGAGCACCGGGGAGCTGTTTTTT
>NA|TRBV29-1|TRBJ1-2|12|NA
CSVVAGDYGYTF
TGCAGCGTCGTAGCAGGGGATTATGGCTACACCTTC
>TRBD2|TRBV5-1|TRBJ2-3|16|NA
CASSSGASGGKDTQYF
TGCGCCAGCAGCTCTGGGGCTAGCGGGGGTAAGGATACGCAGTATTTT
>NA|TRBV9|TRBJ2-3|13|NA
CASSDGVSDTQYF
TGTGCCAGCAGCGATGGGGTATCAGATACGCAGTATTTT
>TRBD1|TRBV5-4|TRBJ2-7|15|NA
CASSLGGTGGHEQYF
TGTGCCAGCAGCTTGGGCGGGACAGGGGGCCACGAGCAGTACTTC
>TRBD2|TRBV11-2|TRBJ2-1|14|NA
CASSAGTSGGEQFF
TGTGCCAGCAGCGCAGGGACTAGCGGGGGAGAGCAGTTCTTC
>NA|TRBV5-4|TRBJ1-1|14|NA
CASSLSVTNTEAFF
TGTGCCAGCAGCTTGTCGGTCACCAACACTGAAGCTTTCTTT
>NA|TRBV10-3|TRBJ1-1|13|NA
CATRVETNTEAFF
TGTGCCACCCGTGTCGAAACGAACACTGAAGCTTTCTTT
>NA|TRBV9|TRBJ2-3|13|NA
CASNRGTTDTQYF
TGTGCCAGCAACCGGGGGACCACAGATACGCAGTATTTT
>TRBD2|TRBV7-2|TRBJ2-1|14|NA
CASRGLAGGHEQFF
TGTGCCAGCAGAGGCCTAGCGGGGGGCCATGAGCAGTTCTTC